This T cell receptor (beta chain) was documented in a study of cytomegalovirus exposure and HLA in healthy donors. Study findings and constraints: A later analysis linked 15,000 to 20,000 TCR beta sequences to HLA alleles at 0.05 false discovery rate.

CDR1 is LGHNA and CDR2 is YNFKEQ in the germline V gene. V dropped 0 bases and J dropped 3; count of bases not matched to a gene: 13. This CDR3 has 18 amino acids. Remarks on this clone: Its antigen is still unknown.

This PCR relied on a set of 60 Vbeta primers and 13 Jbeta primers. In the authors' methods: A later analysis tallied about 80 million unique TCR beta chains, 8.5 million to 11 million of them shared. Assay: immunoSEQ multiplex PCR; the TCRdb copy retains only in-frame clones and omits some. Clonal size and the V and J genes are those of that table, whereas D and trimming came from the DNA. Of about 200,000 clones listed, around 86% are singletons. The specimen was PBMCs. The TCR originated in a man younger than 45 in good health and CMV-seronegative. J is TRBJ2-7 and V is TRBV4-2; the match to TRBD1 covers 8 bases. The CDR3 protein is CASSQDKSQGVLHYEQYF. The CDR3 DNA follows: TGTGCCAGCAGCCAAGATAAGTCACAGGGGGTCCTCCACTACGAGCAGTACTTC.